The rows below give T cell receptor beta chains drawn from one sample of a study of cytomegalovirus exposure and HLA in healthy donors. Repertoires were generated with immunoSEQ multiplex PCR, while TCRdb's copy carries only in-frame clones and drops some. The sample consists of approximately 190,000 clones, approximately 84% of them appearing once. The specimen sequenced was PBMCs. These receptors came from a man aged 50 or older in good health and CMV-seronegative. The conserved cysteine and the conserved F or W are not part of the CDR3 here. A D gene is named only where the DNA matches it firmly.

TRBJ2-3 | . | TRBV27 | ASSLSLTDTQY
TRBJ1-4 | TRBD1 | TRBV19 | ASSPQGALREKLF
TRBJ2-3 | . | TRBV5-8 | ASSLRGIVRTDTQY
TRBJ2-2 | TRBD2 | TRBV18 | ASSSNLAGNTGELF
TRBJ1-5 | . | TRBV2 | ASSEGGRQPQH
TRBJ2-1 | . | TRBV19 | ASSIALTGIGEQF
TRBJ1-1 | . | TRBV7-3 | ASSLNLGEETEAF
TRBJ1-1 | . | TRBV2 | ASKEVTTEAF
TRBJ2-2 | TRBD2 | TRBV2 | ASSLAGGTTGELF
TRBJ1-6 | . | TRBV7-8 | ASGNRERESPLH
TRBJ2-7 | TRBD1 | TRBV7-2 | ASSPWTGTYEQY
TRBJ1-6 | . | TRBV29-1 | SVMTDSDSPLH
TRBJ1-1 | . | TRBV27 | ASSFTVNTEAF
TRBJ2-1 | . | TRBV6-4 | ASQDEQF
TRBJ2-1 | TRBD2 | TRBV19 | ASILLAGLLVNEQF
TRBJ1-1 | . | TRBV27 | ASTGNTEAF
TRBJ1-1 | . | TRBV10-1 | ASSDLGGQPF
TRBJ2-1 | . | TRBV7-2 | ASSPSRGNNEQF
TRBJ2-5 | TRBD1 | TRBV18 | ASSPRDRETQY
TRBJ2-5 | TRBD2 | TRBV7-2 | ASSLGLAGVGPETQY
TRBJ2-5 | TRBD1 | TRBV27 | ASSLRDRETQY
TRBJ1-1 | . | TRBV6-5 | ASTRRDYTEAF
TRBJ1-5 | . | TRBV4-1 | ASSHGNNQPQH
TRBJ1-4 | TRBD1 | TRBV29-1 | SAAGQGREKLF
TRBJ2-1 | . | TRBV11-2 | ASSFQGPLYNEQF
TRBJ2-2 | . | TRBV29-1 | SVLSRTNTGELF
TRBJ2-1 | TRBD1 | TRBV5-1 | ASSPPGQGAIGEQF
TRBJ2-1 | TRBD2 | TRBV2 | ASSLTSGVEQF
TRBJ1-6 | TRBD1 | TRBV7-2 | ASGSALEGANSPLH
TRBJ2-6 | . | TRBV9 | ASSVWGGGRSGANVLT
TRBJ2-3 | . | TRBV2 | ASRDSRIDTQY
TRBJ1-5 | TRBD1 | TRBV7-2 | ASSPDRGSKGQPQH
TRBJ1-2 | . | TRBV9 | ASNPARGNYGYT
TRBJ1-6 | . | TRBV18 | ASPTQVSD
TRBJ1-2 | . | TRBV30 | AWSGQGGYT
TRBJ1-6 | . | TRBV9 | ASSGNREGSYNSPLH
TRBJ2-3 | TRBD2 | TRBV15 | ATSIFMGGTSGTDTQY
TRBJ1-1 | . | TRBV5-6 | ASSLELRSSTEAF
TRBJ2-3 | . | TRBV5-8 | ASSLSGKDTQY
TRBJ2-1 | TRBD2 | TRBV19 | ASSMRSGAPYNEQF
TRBJ2-7 | TRBD2 | TRBV13 | ASKSGSPYEQY
TRBJ1-2 | . | TRBV19 | ASSIPATNYGYT
TRBJ1-2 | TRBD1 | TRBV10-3 | AINQDRGSYGYT
TRBJ1-5 | . | TRBV4-3 | ASSQDGWGSNQPQH
TRBJ2-3 | TRBD2 | TRBV7-9 | SSSPISGALTDTQY
TRBJ2-5 | . | TRBV2 | ASVAAQETQY
TRBJ2-1 | TRBD2 | TRBV7-2 | ASSWLAGVVSDEQF
TRBJ2-1 | TRBD2 | TRBV7-2 | ASSLEAGGPQF